Shown below are 30 T cell receptor beta chains from a single sample sequenced in a study of response to subunit inactivated influenza vaccine. MiXCR was run by TCRdb on the RT-PCR reads, yielding one entry per CDR3 protein. Of about 780,000 distinct CDR3 sequences in the sample, less than 20% were seen once. Sequences were derived from PBMCs from blood, sampled 5 to 6 days after vaccination. The source is a man aged 50 or older who received an inactivated influenza vaccine.

The chain carries TRBV7-9 and TRBJ2-5; TRBD1 might be the D (6 bases). The CDR3 loop spans 12 amino acids. V lost 5 bases to trimming and J lost 5 bases, with 9 bases between them. Germline lookup yields CDR1 SEHNR and CDR2 FQNEAQ (reference sequence). The CDR3 DNA reads TGTGCCAGCAGCGCAGGGGACGAGACCCAGTACTTC. This sequence encodes CASSAGDETQYF.

This clonotype has only a few counts. The V and J genes are TRBV4-1 and TRBJ1-1, with D possibly matching TRBD1 (6 bases). Germline V lookup: CDR1 MGHRA, CDR2 YSYEKL. With 2 bases removed from V and 0 bases from J, the gap between germline ends came to 16 bases. This CDR3 contains 17 residues. CDR3 sequence: CASSQRLYTGMNTEAFF. The CDR3 DNA sequence: TGCGCCAGCAGCCAAAGATTATATACAGGGATGAACACTGAAGCTTTCTTT.

This clonotype was seen just once. For the CDR3, the DNA is TGTGCCAGCAGTTTACTGCAGGGCTCAGCTTTCTTT. Protein product: CASSLLQGSAFF. The chain is built from TRBV12-3 or TRBV12-4 and TRBJ1-1, with D tentatively TRBD1 (5 bases). Between the trimmed V and J ends, which lost 2 bases and 10 bases, there was a span of 11 bases. The CDR3 is 12 residues long.

CDR3 amino acids: CASSLGLAGATHEQYF. The DNA for the CDR3 is TGCGCCAGCAGCTTGGGGCTAGCGGGGGCCACCCACGAGCAGTACTTC. This chain uses TRBV5-1 with TRBJ2-7; 10 positions match TRBD2. Germline V gene lookup returns CDR1 SGHRS and CDR2 YFSETQ. The CDR3 has 16 residues. The trim removed 0 bases at V and 5 bases at J, leaving 8 bases unmatched.

The sample holds many counts of this clonotype. The chain employs TRBV6-5 and TRBJ2-7; unclear D gene. The length of the CDR3 is 13 residues. V was pared by 6 bases and J by 1 base, with 10 bases between. Germline loops: CDR1 MNHEY, CDR2 SVGAGI. This chain's CDR3 is CASSYSTSYEQYF. The DNA of the CDR3 is TGTGCCAGCAGCTATAGTACGTCCTACGAGCAGTACTTC.

The chain links TRBV12-3 or TRBV12-4 to TRBJ2-1; 9 bases map to TRBD2. CDR3 length: 15 amino acids. V dropped 2 bases and J dropped 9; count of bases not matched to a gene: 8. The CDR3 loop reads CASSLRSGGTIEQFF. Written as DNA, the CDR3 is TGTGCCAGCAGTTTACGTAGCGGGGGAACCATTGAGCAGTTCTTC.

This clonotype has a handful of counts. The CDR3 protein is CSVVQGQGNNQPQHF. The DNA of the CDR3 is TGCAGCGTTGTCCAGGGACAGGGGAACAATCAGCCCCAGCATTTT. V and J are TRBV29-1 and TRBJ1-5; 10 nucleotides match TRBD1. The CDR3 consists of 15 residues. Trimming at V came to 4 bases and at J to 3 bases, leaving 6 bases not matched to a gene. CDR1 is SQVTM and CDR2 is ANQGSEA in the germline V gene.

This clonotype was picked up a small number of times. The V and J genes are TRBV20-1 and TRBJ2-5, with D tentatively TRBD2 (5 bases). V was pared by 3 bases and J by 0 bases, with 8 bases between. CDR3 size: 13 residues. CDR1 and CDR2 (germline): DFQATT, SNEGSKA (reference sequence). Here the CDR3 reads CSASGGYQETQYF. CDR3 bases: TGCAGTGCTAGTGGCGGGTACCAAGAGACCCAGTACTTC.

This clonotype was counted a few times. V usage is TRBV6-5 and J usage is TRBJ2-1; D is tentatively TRBD1 or TRBD2 (5 bases each). The V end was cut by 0 bases, the J end by 14 bases, with 14 bases between. CDR3 length: 13 amino acids. Germline CDR1 is MNHEY and CDR2 is SVGAGI. CDR3 sequence: CASSYSPGPQEFF. The DNA of the CDR3 is TGTGCCAGCAGTTACTCTCCGGGACCTCAGGAGTTCTTC.

This clonotype has only a few counts. The chain employs TRBV4-3 and TRBJ2-1, with TRBD1 identical over 7 bases. CDR3 size: 15 residues. Germline assignment: CDR1 LGHNA and CDR2 YSLEER. After removal of 2 bases from V and 4 bases from J, the junction contained 5 bases not matched to a gene. The CDR3 DNA follows: TGCGCCAGCAGCCAACGGACAGGCCAATACAATGAGCAGTTCTTC. Amino acid sequence: CASSQRTGQYNEQFF.

This chain uses TRBV19 with TRBJ2-1, with 9 bases lining up with TRBD1. The CDR3 length is 16 residues. After removal of 8 bases from V and 9 bases from J, the junction contained 17 bases not matched to a gene. Germline V CDR1 and CDR2: LNHDA, SQIVND (reference sequence). The CDR3 DNA reads as TGTGCCAGTGGATCACAGGGGGCGAACAATTGGGGTGAGCAGTTCTTC. Translating gives CASGSQGANNWGEQFF.

The V and J genes are TRBV24-1 and TRBJ2-1; 10 bases match TRBD1. With 2 bases clipped from V and 8 bases from J, the junction kept 8 bases outside the gene matches. Germline V lookup: CDR1 KGHDR, CDR2 SFDVKD. This CDR3 has 16 residues. The CDR3, as DNA: TGTGCCACCAGTGATTCTGGGACAGGGGTCAGGGATGAGCAGTTCTTC. This codes for CATSDSGTGVRDEQFF.

The genes are TRBV6-2 or TRBV6-3 and TRBJ2-2; a possible D gene is TRBD2 (6 bases). Trimming removed 6 bases from V and 6 bases from J, with 20 bases in between. CDR1 and CDR2 (germline): MNHEY, SVGEGT. The CDR3 runs to 16 residues. The CDR3 DNA sequence: TGTGCCAGCAGAGGAGGCGGGGCCCCGGGGGCCGGGGAGCTGTTTTTT. The encoded protein is CASRGGGAPGAGELFF.

J is TRBJ2-3 and V is TRBV7-2; D uncertain. The CDR3 is 12 residues long. The germline V gene has CDR1 SGHTA and CDR2 FQGNSA. The V and J ends lost 5 bases and 7 bases respectively, with 10 bases between them. In nucleotides, the CDR3 is TGTGCCAGCAGCCTACTGGGAAATACGCAGTATTTT. As protein: CASSLLGNTQYF.

The chain combines TRBV7-2 with TRBJ2-6, with 7 bases aligning to TRBD2. J was trimmed by 0 bases and V by 0 bases; bases with no gene match: 11. Germline V CDR1 and CDR2: SGHTA, FQGNSA. This CDR3 contains 20 residues. Here the CDR3 DNA reads TGTGCCAGCAGCTTAGCCCGGACTAGTTTTTCTCTCTCTGGGGCCAACGTCCTGACTTTC. Protein: CASSLARTSFSLSGANVLTF.

This clonotype was observed many times. The chain carries TRBV12-3 or TRBV12-4 and TRBJ1-1, with TRBD1 matching 7 bases. This CDR3 contains 14 residues. The ends lost 6 bases at V and 2 bases at J; junction bases unmatched: 6. This CDR3 is CASRGTAANTEAFF. The CDR3 region has the DNA TGTGCCAGCAGAGGGACAGCTGCTAACACTGAAGCTTTCTTT.

This chain uses TRBV5-1 with TRBJ2-1; 9 positions agree with TRBD2. V trimming: 0 bases; J trimming: 4 bases; junction bases outside the gene matches: 11. Germline V CDR1 and CDR2: SGHRS, YFSETQ. This CDR3 spans 18 amino acids. CDR3 in DNA: TGCGCCAGCAGCTTGGAAGGTAGCGGGGGCCCGCCGTACAATGAGCAGTTCTTC. It is translated as CASSLEGSGGPPYNEQFF.

The V call is TRBV24-1, the J call TRBJ2-3; TRBD1 matches at 8 bases. The J segment lost 2 bases and the V segment lost 5 bases, leaving 8 bases of the junction unmatched. The CDR3 extends over 16 amino acids. Germline assignment: CDR1 KGHDR and CDR2 SFDVKD. The CDR3 loop reads CATSALGQAVTDTQYF. The CDR3 DNA is TGTGCCACCAGTGCCTTGGGACAGGCCGTCACAGATACGCAGTATTTT.

The genes are TRBV6-1 and TRBJ2-3; 9 bases line up with TRBD1. There are 13 residues in the CDR3. Germline V gene lookup returns CDR1 MNHNS and CDR2 SASEGT. V trimming: 6 bases; J trimming: 6 bases; junction bases outside the gene matches: 4. The CDR3 coding sequence is TGTGCCAGCAGAACAGGGGGCGAGGATACGCAGTATTTT. Translating gives CASRTGGEDTQYF.

This chain joins TRBV20-1 and TRBJ2-1; 9 nucleotides line up with TRBD2. The CDR3 consists of 13 residues. After removal of 6 bases from V and 7 bases from J, the junction contained 7 bases not matched to a gene. CDR1 and CDR2 from the germline V gene are DFQATT and SNEGSKA (reference sequence). This CDR3 is CSARLAAMNEQFF. CDR3 in DNA: TGCAGTGCAAGACTAGCGGCTATGAATGAGCAGTTCTTC.

The rearrangement uses TRBV20-1 and TRBJ2-3, with D perhaps matching TRBD1 (6 bases). The ends were cut back, 5 bases at V and 0 bases at J, with 12 bases in the middle. This CDR3 comprises 14 residues. CDR1 is DFQATT, CDR2 SNEGSKA, per germline (reference sequence). CDR3 nucleotides: TGCAGTGCTCGTCAGGGGTCTAGCACAGATACGCAGTATTTT. Protein sequence: CSARQGSSTDTQYF.

The rearrangement uses TRBV4-3 and TRBJ2-2; D is uncertain. The length of the CDR3 is 14 residues. V lost 3 bases to trimming and J lost 0 bases, with 5 bases between them. Germline lookup yields CDR1 LGHNA and CDR2 YSLEER. CDR3 residues: CASSQVTNTGELFF. The DNA for the CDR3 is TGCGCCAGCAGCCAGGTGACGAACACCGGGGAGCTGTTTTTT.

This chain uses TRBV5-1 with TRBJ1-1; D is uncertain. The CDR3 has 14 residues. Germline lookup yields CDR1 SGHRS and CDR2 YFSETQ. V lost 1 base, J lost 3 bases, and 10 bases lay in between. In DNA, the CDR3 is TGCGCCAGCAGCTTGTCGACTTCTGACACTGAAGCTTTCTTT. Protein sequence: CASSLSTSDTEAFF.

A few counts support this clonotype. V gene TRBV15 combines with J gene TRBJ2-1, with D perhaps matching TRBD2 (6 bases). Trimming shortened V by 1 base and J by 6 bases, and 10 bases separated the two germline ends. There are 14 residues in the CDR3. The germline gives CDR1 LNHNV, CDR2 YYDKDF (reference sequence). In DNA form, the CDR3 reads TGTGCCACCAGCAGAGTCGACGGGGGCAATGAGCAGTTCTTC. Amino acids: CATSRVDGGNEQFF.

Note on this clonotype: This could be a read error, since a much larger clone is one nucleotide away. This chain joins TRBV12-3 or TRBV12-4 and TRBJ1-4; possibly TRBD1 for D (5 bases). V lost 7 bases, J lost 6 bases, and 15 bases lay in between. The CDR3 covers 14 residues. CDR3 sequence reads: CASTLRDGYEKLFF. The DNA for the CDR3 is TGTGCCAGCACCCTTAGGGACGGTTATGAAAAACTGTTTTTT.

The rearrangement links TRBV5-1 to TRBJ2-6; tentative D call: TRBD1 (5 bases). CDR1 SGHRS and CDR2 YFSETQ come from the germline V gene. The CDR3 extends over 16 amino acids. Trimming took 0 bases from V and 0 from J, leaving 7 bases between them. CDR3 in DNA: TGCGCCAGCAGCTTGGTAGGGGACTCTGGGGCCAACGTCCTGACTTTC. The encoded protein is CASSLVGDSGANVLTF.

This rearrangement joins TRBV6-5 to TRBJ2-2; D is perhaps TRBD1 or TRBD2 (5 bases each). From germline, CDR1 is MNHEY and CDR2 SVGAGI. Between the trimmed V and J ends, which lost 0 bases and 0 bases, there was a span of 11 bases. The CDR3 spans 17 residues. The CDR3 loop reads CASSYSRGSTNTGELFF. CDR3 DNA sequence: TGTGCCAGCAGTTACTCGAGGGGCAGCACGAACACCGGGGAGCTGTTTTTT.

This clonotype was seen ten or more times. The chain has TRBV29-1 and TRBJ2-1; 11 bases match TRBD2. V was pared by 7 bases and J by 0 bases, with 8 bases of the junction left unmatched. Germline CDR1 SQVTM, CDR2 ANQGSEA. The CDR3 is made up of 16 amino acids. CDR3 residues: CSAAGLAEISYNEQFF. The CDR3 DNA reads as TGCAGCGCTGCGGGACTAGCGGAGATCTCCTACAATGAGCAGTTCTTC.

There are a few counts of this clonotype. The J gene is TRBJ2-1, the V gene TRBV20-1; 7 positions match TRBD2. Germline-derived CDR1 and CDR2 are DFQATT and SNEGSKA (reference sequence). The CDR3 is made up of 15 amino acids. Germline trimming cut 1 base from V and 4 bases from J; bases unmatched to any gene: 7. The CDR3 reads CSARGRSSGYNEQFF. In nucleotides, the CDR3 is TGCAGTGCTAGAGGCAGGTCTAGCGGATACAATGAGCAGTTCTTC.

This clonotype was seen a handful of times. The chain combines TRBV18 with TRBJ2-7, with TRBD1 matching 7 bases. The CDR3 spans 15 residues. The germline V gene encodes CDR1 KGHSH and CDR2 LQKENI. V was pared by 6 bases and J by 2 bases, with 10 bases of the junction left unmatched. This chain's CDR3 is CASSPGQIITYEQYF. The CDR3 nucleotides are TGTGCCAGCTCGCCGGGACAGATCATCACCTACGAGCAGTACTTC.